This TCR beta chain was recovered during a study of CXCR3-negative and CXCR3-positive naive CD8 T cells. Study-wide findings and caveats: CXCR3-negative naive cells had less hydrophobic TRB CDR3s than did CXCR3-positive naive cells. Diversity ran similarly high across both naive subsets but far lower in memory CD8+ cells. Memory cells diverged, while naive CXCR3-positive and CXCR3-negative cells had similar TRBV-TRBJ usage.

Points on this clonotype: The antigen remains unidentified.

CDR3 length equals 15 residues. UMI-labeled 5' RACE yielded the TRB cDNA libraries. TCRdb reprocessed the 5' RACE reads and keeps a single row for each CDR3 protein, giving no DNA. The sample yields 130,000 or so distinct CDR3 sequences, of which the top ten take up 0.4% to 0.5%. The source material was naive CXCR3+ CD8+ T cells from blood. Subset of the sample: CD45RO-CCR7+CD27+CD95- naive CD8+ T cells expressing CXCR3 (TNR3+). This sequence joins TRBV12-3 or TRBV12-4 and TRBJ2-7; without DNA, the TCRdb call of TRBD2 cannot be checked. This receptor was taken from a human donor in good health. Some clones in this sample may be carry-over from other donors' samples. The CDR3 loop is CASSFGGGASYEQYF.